The 10 T cell receptor beta chains in this list originate from one sample, sequenced in a study of CD8 T cells in Susac syndrome. The RNA, 0.5 to 1 ug, was put through reverse transcription using random hexamers. TCRdb analysed the immunoSEQ multiplex PCR reads with MiXCR anew, one entry per CDR3 protein. The table lists 130,000 to 150,000 distinct CDR3 sequences, 94% of them singletons, with over 0.25% in the top ten. What was sequenced was CD8+ T cells from PBMCs. The receptors come from a human donor in good health.

The chain is built from TRBV7-2 and TRBJ2-3; D is ambiguous. CDR3 length: 15 amino acids. Germline CDR1 and CDR2: SGHTA and FQGNSA. The V gene lost 1 base and the J gene lost 2 bases, with 10 bases spanning the gap. The CDR3 loop is CASSLVVAPTDTQYF. CDR3 DNA: TGTGCCAGCAGCTTAGTGGTCGCCCCCACAGATACGCAGTATTTT.

V gene TRBV20-1 combines with J gene TRBJ2-3, with 13 bases aligning to TRBD2. This CDR3 is 17 amino acids long. Germline CDR1 reads DFQATT; CDR2 reads SNEGSKA (reference sequence). V dropped 0 bases and J dropped 4; count of bases not matched to a gene: 7. CDR3 residues: CSARDEGLAGVSDTQYF. DNA of the CDR3: TGCAGTGCTAGAGATGAAGGACTAGCGGGAGTTTCAGATACGCAGTATTTT.

This chain links TRBV6-1 with TRBJ2-1; D gene uncertain. Germline V gene lookup returns CDR1 MNHNS and CDR2 SASEGT. Trimming left V 2 bases short and J 8 bases short, with 7 bases between. CDR3 length: 12 residues. Written as DNA, the CDR3 is TGTGCCAGCAGTGAATGGACGCATGAGCAGTTCTTC. Protein: CASSEWTHEQFF.

A single count supports this clonotype. This chain's CDR3 is CAWSVGSGTDTQYF. The DNA of the CDR3 is TGTGCCTGGAGTGTTGGTAGCGGCACAGATACGCAGTATTTT. The J gene is TRBJ2-3, the V gene TRBV30, with TRBD2 as a possible D gene (5 bases). V was trimmed by 0 bases and J by 1 base, leaving 8 bases between them. The length of the CDR3 is 14 residues. Germline loops: CDR1 GTSNPN, CDR2 SVGIG (reference sequence).

This rearrangement joins TRBV9 to TRBJ2-1, with 9 bases fitting TRBD2. From germline, CDR1 is SGDLS and CDR2 YYNGEE. The CDR3 has 16 residues. V shed 0 bases, J shed 7 bases, and the junction held 8 bases outside the gene matches. The CDR3 DNA sequence: TGTGCCAGCAGCGTAGCTCTAGCGGGACCCTTGAATGAGCAGTTCTTC. Translated, it gives CASSVALAGPLNEQFF.

This chain connects TRBV29-1 to TRBJ1-1; TRBD1 is a possible D gene (6 bases). The CDR3 totals 12 residues. From germline, CDR1 is SQVTM and CDR2 ANQGSEA. V was pared by 3 bases and J by 7 bases, with 12 bases between. The DNA of the CDR3 is TGCAGCGTTGATTGGGGGGGCCTTGAAGCTTTCTTT. Translated: CSVDWGGLEAFF.

V is TRBV29-1 and J is TRBJ2-1; TRBD1 matches 7 bases. Germline V CDR1 and CDR2: SQVTM, ANQGSEA. The CDR3 has 10 amino acids. V dropped 7 bases and J dropped 9; count of bases not matched to a gene: 3. The CDR3 DNA reads as TGCAGCGCCGGGGACAGTGAGCAGTTCTTC. Its translation: CSAGDSEQFF.

This clonotype was observed a handful of times. The chain has TRBV3-1 and TRBJ2-7; D may be TRBD2 (6 bases). This CDR3 has 13 amino acids. The V gene's germline CDR1 is LGHDT and CDR2 YNNKEL (reference sequence). The V and J ends lost 1 base and 3 bases respectively, with 7 bases between them. The CDR3 spells CASSQVGGYEQYF. The CDR3 DNA reads as TGTGCCAGCAGCCAAGTCGGGGGCTACGAGCAGTACTTC.

The gene calls are TRBV11-2 and TRBJ2-2; 12 bases line up with TRBD2. The germline gives CDR1 SGHAT, CDR2 FQNNGV. There are 16 residues in the CDR3. V was pared by 5 bases and J by 8 bases, with 9 bases of the junction left unmatched. In nucleotides, the CDR3 is TGTGCCAGCAGCCTCTCGACTAGCGGGAGTTCTGGGGAGCTGTTTTTT. It specifies CASSLSTSGSSGELFF. The complete variable domain, with remaining parts taken from reference TRBV11-2 and TRBJ2-2, reads EAGVAQSPRYKIIEKRQSVAFWCNPISGHATLYWYQQILGQGPKLLIQFQNNGVVDDSQLPKDRFSAERLKGVDSTLKIQPAKLEDSAVYLCASSLSTSGSSGELFFGEGSRLTVL.

The chain couples TRBV9 to TRBJ2-1, with 10 bases identical to TRBD1. The CDR3 sequence is 16 residues long. Germline assignment: CDR1 SGDLS and CDR2 YYNGEE. The junction had 7 bases not matched to a gene; V was cut back by 2 bases and J by 5 bases. The CDR3 reads CASSVSRDRGNNEQFF. The CDR3 DNA follows: TGTGCCAGCAGCGTGAGCCGGGACAGGGGAAACAATGAGCAGTTCTTC.